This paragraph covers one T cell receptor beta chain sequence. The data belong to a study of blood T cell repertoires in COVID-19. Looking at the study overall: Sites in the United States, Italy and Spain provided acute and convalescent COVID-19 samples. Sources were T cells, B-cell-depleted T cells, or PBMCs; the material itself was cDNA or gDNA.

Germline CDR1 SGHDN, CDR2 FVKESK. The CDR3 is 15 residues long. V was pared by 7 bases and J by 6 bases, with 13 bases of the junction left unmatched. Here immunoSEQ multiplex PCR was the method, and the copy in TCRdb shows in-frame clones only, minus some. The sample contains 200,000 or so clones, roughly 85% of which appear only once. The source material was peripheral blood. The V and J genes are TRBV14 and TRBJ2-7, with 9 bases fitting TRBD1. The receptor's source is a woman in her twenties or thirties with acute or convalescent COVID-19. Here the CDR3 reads CASTLGGTGIVEQYF. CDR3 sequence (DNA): TGTGCCAGCACCTTAGGCGGGACAGGGATCGTCGAGCAGTACTTC. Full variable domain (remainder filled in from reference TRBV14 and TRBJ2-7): EAGVTQFPSHSVIEKGQTVTLRCDPISGHDNLYWYRRVMGKEIKFLLHFVKESKQDESGMPNNRFLAERTGGTYSTLKVQPAELEDSGVYFCASTLGGTGIVEQYFGPGTRLTVT.